These 9 T cell receptor beta chains came from one sample sequenced in a study of T cell responses to AZD1222 COVID-19 vaccine. The table came from immunoSEQ multiplex PCR; TCRdb's copy has only in-frame clones and leaves some out. This sample carries 200,000 or so clones, around 87% of them seen once, and the ten largest clones take 2.7%. Sequencing used peripheral blood, obtained on day 0 of MenACWY control vaccination. The receptors were gathered from an adult in good health.

The chain uses TRBV7-9 and TRBJ2-6; 8 bases fit TRBD2. This CDR3 is 18 amino acids long. Per the germline V gene, CDR1 is SEHNR and CDR2 is FQNEAQ (reference sequence). With V trimmed by 0 bases and J by 0 bases, 4 bases remained unmatched. For the CDR3, the DNA is TGTGCCAGCAGCTTAGCAGCGGGGGCCTTCTCTGGGGCCAACGTCCTGACTTTC. Its translation: CASSLAAGAFSGANVLTF.

The J gene is TRBJ1-2, the V gene TRBV6-5; no clear D. Germline values: CDR1 MNHEY, CDR2 SVGAGI. CDR3 length: 14 amino acids. Trimming took off 5 bases at V and 8 bases at J, with 18 bases between the two ends. CDR3 region: CASSRPRNGGGYTF. DNA for the CDR3: TGTGCCAGCAGTCGCCCCAGGAACGGTGGGGGCTACACCTTC.

The gene calls are TRBV7-9 and TRBJ2-2, with unresolved D. CDR3 length: 14 residues. Trimming removed 5 bases from V and 1 base from J, with 8 bases in between. Looked up from germline, CDR1 is SEHNR and CDR2 is FQNEAQ (reference sequence). CDR3 in DNA: TGTGCCAGCAGCCCCACAGAGAACACCGGGGAGCTGTTTTTT. Its translation: CASSPTENTGELFF.

The chain's CDR3 is CASSRTGGGSYEQYF. The CDR3 bases are TGTGCCAGCAGTCGGACAGGGGGAGGGTCCTACGAGCAGTACTTC. The chain uses TRBV7-6 and TRBJ2-7; 10 nucleotides align to TRBD1. This CDR3 has 15 residues. Germline V lookup: CDR1 SGHVS, CDR2 FNYEAQ. Germline trimming cut 6 bases from V and 1 base from J; bases unmatched to any gene: 6.

For this clone: Other nucleotide sequences from this sample produce the same CDR3. J is TRBJ1-6 and V is TRBV20-1; the D gene is possibly TRBD1 (5 bases). The ends were cut back, 3 bases at V and 0 bases at J, with 6 bases in the middle. CDR1 and CDR2 from the germline V gene are DFQATT and SNEGSKA (reference sequence). The CDR3 covers 14 residues. The CDR3 sequence is CSASRGSYNSPLHF. In nucleotides, the CDR3 is TGCAGTGCTAGTAGGGGCTCCTATAATTCACCCCTCCACTTT.

This clone was seen just once. CDR3 amino acids: CASSYQSTDTQYF. For the CDR3, the DNA is TGTGCCAGCAGTTACCAGAGCACAGATACGCAGTATTTT. The V gene is TRBV6-5, the J gene TRBJ2-3; D is uncertain. This CDR3 spans 13 amino acids. The V gene's germline CDR1 is MNHEY and CDR2 SVGAGI. V was pared by 2 bases and J by 0 bases, with 3 bases between.

The rearrangement links TRBV14 to TRBJ1-1; D gene ambiguous. The germline gives CDR1 SGHDN, CDR2 FVKESK. V lost 4 bases to trimming and J lost 4 bases, with 13 bases between them. This CDR3 is 14 amino acids long. CDR3 region: CASSPELTGTEAFF. CDR3 bases: TGTGCCAGCAGCCCCGAGCTGACGGGCACTGAAGCTTTCTTT.

The J gene is TRBJ1-1, the V gene TRBV3-1 (or the pseudogene TRBV3-2), with D hard to call. The CDR3 spans 13 residues. Trimming removed 6 bases at V and 0 bases at J, with 8 bases between. Germline CDR1 LGHDT, CDR2 YNNKEL (reference sequence). CDR3 DNA: TGTGCCAGCAGTATGCGGATGAACACTGAAGCTTTCTTT. As protein: CASSMRMNTEAFF.

The chain recombines TRBV9 with TRBJ2-7; no firm D call. Looked up from germline, CDR1 is SGDLS and CDR2 is YYNGEE. The CDR3 extends over 15 amino acids. V lost 0 bases and J lost 3, with 13 bases in between. In nucleotides, the CDR3 is TGTGCCAGCAGCGTAGGATCCGGAACATACTACGAGCAGTACTTC. Protein product: CASSVGSGTYYEQYF.